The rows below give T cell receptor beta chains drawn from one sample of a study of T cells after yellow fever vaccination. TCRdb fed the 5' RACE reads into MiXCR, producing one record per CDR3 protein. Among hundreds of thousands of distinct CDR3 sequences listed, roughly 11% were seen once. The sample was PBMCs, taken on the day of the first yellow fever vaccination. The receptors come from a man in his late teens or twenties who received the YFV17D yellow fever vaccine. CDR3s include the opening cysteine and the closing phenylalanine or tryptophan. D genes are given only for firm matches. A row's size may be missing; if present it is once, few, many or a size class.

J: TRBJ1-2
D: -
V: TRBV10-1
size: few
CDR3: CASSENGNYGYTF
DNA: TGCGCCAGCAGTGAGAACGGGAACTATGGCTACACCTTC

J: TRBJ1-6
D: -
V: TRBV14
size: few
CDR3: CASRKGMGNSPLHF
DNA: TGTGCCAGCCGCAAGGGGATGGGCAATTCACCCCTCCACTTT

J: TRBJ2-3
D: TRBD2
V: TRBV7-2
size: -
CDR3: CASLGASGGTDTQYF
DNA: TGTGCCAGCTTAGGGGCTAGCGGGGGCACAGATACGCAGTATTTT

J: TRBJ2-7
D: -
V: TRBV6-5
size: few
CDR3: CASSYSSWGVPIEEQYF
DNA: TGTGCCAGCAGTTACTCGAGCTGGGGGGTTCCTATCGAAGAGCAGTACTTC

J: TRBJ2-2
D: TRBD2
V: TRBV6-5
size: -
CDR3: CASSYVAGGPSGELFF
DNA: TGTGCCAGCAGTTACGTTGCGGGGGGGCCGTCTGGGGAGCTGTTTTTT

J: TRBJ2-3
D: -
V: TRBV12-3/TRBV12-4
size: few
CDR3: CASSLLAEVLNTQYF
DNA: TGTGCCAGCAGTTTATTGGCCGAGGTACTAAATACGCAGTATTTT

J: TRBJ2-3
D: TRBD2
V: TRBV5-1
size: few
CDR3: CASSFFSSGTDTQYF
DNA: TGCGCCAGCAGCTTTTTTTCTAGCGGGACAGATACGCAGTATTTT

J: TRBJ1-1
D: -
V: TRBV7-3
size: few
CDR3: CASSRNGGMGTEAFF
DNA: TGTGCCAGCAGCCGTAACGGGGGTATGGGCACTGAAGCTTTCTTT

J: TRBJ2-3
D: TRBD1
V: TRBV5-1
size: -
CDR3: CASSLQGAATDTQYF
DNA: TGCGCCAGCAGCTTACAGGGGGCGGCAACGGATACGCAGTATTTT

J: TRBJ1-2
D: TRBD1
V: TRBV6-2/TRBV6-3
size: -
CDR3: CASRTGTYGYTF
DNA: TGTGCCAGCAGGACAGGGACCTATGGCTACACCTTC

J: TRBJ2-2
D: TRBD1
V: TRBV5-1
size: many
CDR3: CASSSRDRGPRGTGELFF
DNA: TGCGCCAGCAGCTCCCGGGACAGGGGGCCGCGGGGCACCGGGGAGCTGTTTTTT

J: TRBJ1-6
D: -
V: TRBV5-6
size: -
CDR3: CASSARGSNSPLHF
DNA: TGTGCCAGCAGCGCCCGCGGATCAAATTCACCCCTCCACTTT

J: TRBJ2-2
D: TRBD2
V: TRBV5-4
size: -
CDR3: CASSWKPSSGGMGTGELFF
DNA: TGTGCCAGCAGCTGGAAACCCTCGAGCGGGGGGATGGGGACCGGGGAGCTGTTTTTT

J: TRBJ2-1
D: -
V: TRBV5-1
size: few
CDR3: CASSLDLTGSSYNEQFF
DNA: TGCGCCAGCAGCTTGGACTTGACGGGAAGCTCCTACAATGAGCAGTTCTTC

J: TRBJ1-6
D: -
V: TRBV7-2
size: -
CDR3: CASSSTGGRNNSPLHF
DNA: TGTGCCAGCAGCTCAACGGGGGGACGGAATAATTCACCCCTCCACTTT

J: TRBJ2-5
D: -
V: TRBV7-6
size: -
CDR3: CASSWRQGGKETQYF
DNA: TGTGCCAGCAGCTGGAGACAGGGCGGGAAAGAGACCCAGTACTTC

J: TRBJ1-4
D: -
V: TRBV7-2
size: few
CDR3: CASSPLRRINEKLFF
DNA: TGTGCCAGCAGCCCCCTTAGGCGGATTAATGAAAAACTGTTTTTT

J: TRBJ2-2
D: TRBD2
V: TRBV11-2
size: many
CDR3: CASSRATSGGPRSPGELFF
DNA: TGTGCCAGCAGCAGAGCCACTAGCGGGGGCCCAAGATCGCCCGGGGAGCTGTTTTTT

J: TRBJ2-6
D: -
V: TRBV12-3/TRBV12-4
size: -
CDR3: CASSLGPVSGANVLTF
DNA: TGTGCCAGCAGTTTAGGGCCAGTTTCTGGGGCCAACGTCCTGACTTTC

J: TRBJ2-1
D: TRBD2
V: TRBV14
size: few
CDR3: CASSQGLSGAYNEQFF
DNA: TGTGCCAGCAGCCAAGGTCTTAGCGGGGCCTACAATGAGCAGTTCTTC

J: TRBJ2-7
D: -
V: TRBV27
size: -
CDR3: CASSLRFQGYDQYF
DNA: TGTGCCAGCAGTTTGCGTTTCCAGGGGTACGACCAGTACTTC

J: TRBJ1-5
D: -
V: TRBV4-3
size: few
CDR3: CASSQATGNQPQHF
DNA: TGCGCCAGCAGCCAAGCGACTGGCAATCAGCCCCAGCATTTT

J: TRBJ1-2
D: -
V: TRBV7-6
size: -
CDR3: CASSLEAGQDYGYTF
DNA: TGTGCCAGCAGCTTAGAAGCAGGGCAGGACTATGGCTACACCTTC

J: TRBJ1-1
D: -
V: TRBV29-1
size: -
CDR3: CSVGWEMNTEAFF
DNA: TGCAGCGTTGGTTGGGAGATGAACACTGAAGCTTTCTTT

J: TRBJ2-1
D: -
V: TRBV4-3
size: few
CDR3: CASSPRLDFSYNEQFF
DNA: TGCGCCAGCAGCCCACGACTAGATTTCTCCTACAATGAGCAGTTCTTC

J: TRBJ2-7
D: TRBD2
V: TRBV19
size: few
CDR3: CASSAGLASEQYF
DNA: TGTGCCAGTAGTGCGGGACTAGCGAGCGAGCAGTACTTC

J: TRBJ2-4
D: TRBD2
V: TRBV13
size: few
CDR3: CASSLRGGDIQYF
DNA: TGTGCCAGCAGCTTACGGGGGGGGGACATTCAGTACTTC

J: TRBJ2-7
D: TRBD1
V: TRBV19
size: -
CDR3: CASTRGQGATYEQYF
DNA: TGTGCCAGTACGCGGGGACAGGGGGCCACCTACGAGCAGTACTTC

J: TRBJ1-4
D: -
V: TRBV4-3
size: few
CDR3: CASSQDRQVLNEKLFF
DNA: TGCGCCAGCAGCCAAGATCGACAGGTCCTTAATGAAAAACTGTTTTTT

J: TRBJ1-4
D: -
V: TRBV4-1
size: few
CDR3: CASSQEPATNEKLFF
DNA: TGCGCCAGCAGCCAAGAGCCTGCAACTAATGAAAAACTGTTTTTT

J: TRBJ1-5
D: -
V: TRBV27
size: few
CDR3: CASSLTPFGNQPQHF
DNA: TGTGCCAGCAGTTTAACCCCCTTTGGTAATCAGCCCCAGCATTTT

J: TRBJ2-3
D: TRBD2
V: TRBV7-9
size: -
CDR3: CASSLGLVGQTQYF
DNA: TGTGCCAGCAGCTTGGGACTAGTCGGTCAAACGCAGTATTTT

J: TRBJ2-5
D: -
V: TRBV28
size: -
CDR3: CASSFGGSNQETQYF
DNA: TGTGCCAGCAGTTTTGGAGGGTCTAATCAAGAGACCCAGTACTTC

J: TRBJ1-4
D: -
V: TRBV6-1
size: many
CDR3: CASSKTASGEKLFF
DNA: TGTGCCAGCAGTAAGACAGCCTCGGGGGAAAAACTGTTTTTT

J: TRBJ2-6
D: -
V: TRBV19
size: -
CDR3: CASSIWVYTGYGANVLTF
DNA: TGTGCCAGTAGTATTTGGGTTTATACAGGGTATGGGGCCAACGTCCTGACTTTC

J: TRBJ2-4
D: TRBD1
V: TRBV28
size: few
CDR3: CASSQADRAKNIQYF
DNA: TGTGCCAGCAGTCAAGCCGACAGGGCTAAAAACATTCAGTACTTC

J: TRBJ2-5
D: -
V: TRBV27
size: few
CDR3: CASSFKGVETQYF
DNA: TGTGCCAGCAGTTTTAAGGGTGTAGAGACCCAGTACTTC

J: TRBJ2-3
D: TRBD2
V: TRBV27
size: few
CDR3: CASINTFLGLVTDTQYF
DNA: TGTGCCAGCATCAACACTTTTCTGGGACTAGTGACAGATACGCAGTATTTT

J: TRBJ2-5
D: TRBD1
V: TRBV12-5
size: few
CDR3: CASGLVQGVPGTQYF
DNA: TGTGCTAGTGGTTTGGTACAGGGGGTCCCGGGGACCCAGTACTTC

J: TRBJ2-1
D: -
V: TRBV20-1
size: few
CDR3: CSARDGRGGSYNEQFF
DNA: TGCAGTGCTAGAGATGGAAGGGGGGGAAGCTACAATGAGCAGTTCTTC

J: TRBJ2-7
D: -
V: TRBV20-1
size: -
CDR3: CSAPQPGPPSSEQYF
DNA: TGCAGTGCTCCACAGCCGGGACCGCCTTCGAGCGAGCAGTACTTC

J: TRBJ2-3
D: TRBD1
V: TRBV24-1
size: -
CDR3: CATGTGEPDTQYF
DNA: TGTGCCACCGGTACAGGGGAGCCAGATACGCAGTATTTT

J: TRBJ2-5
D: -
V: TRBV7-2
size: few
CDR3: CASSPGLTQYF
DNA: TGTGCCAGCAGCCCCGGGCTGACCCAGTACTTC